The next 23 T cell receptor beta chains were all read from a single sample in a study of liver allograft versus peripheral blood T cells. For the study at large: The study compared liver allograft T cell receptor repertoires against peripheral blood repertoires of liver transplant recipients.

TCRdb redid the calling of the reads with MiXCR, one entry per CDR3 protein. The sample yields approximately 16,000 distinct CDR3 sequences, 20% to 25% seen once. Receptors originate from a human patient who had a liver transplant. Some T cells may be graft donor cells.

Sample share makes this clonotype medium-sized. In nucleotides, the CDR3 is TGTGCCAGTAGTATATACCCCAGGGGGCGCGATACTGAAGCTTTCTTT. Translated: CASSIYPRGRDTEAFF. The V call is TRBV19, the J call TRBJ1-1; 8 positions match TRBD1. J was trimmed by 5 bases and V by 2 bases; bases with no gene match: 10. The CDR3 loop spans 16 amino acids. The germline V gene has CDR1 LNHDA and CDR2 SQIVND (reference sequence).

This clonotype was seen repeatedly, ten times or more. This chain joins TRBV6-1 and TRBJ2-3; a possible D gene is TRBD2 (7 bases). The V end was cut by 7 bases, the J end by 4 bases, with 15 bases between. The germline V gene encodes CDR1 MNHNS and CDR2 SASEGT. The CDR3 has 14 residues. This CDR3 is CASTRGASPDTQYF. The CDR3 bases are TGTGCCAGCACTCGGGGGGCTAGCCCAGATACGCAGTATTTT.

This chain links TRBV7-9 with TRBJ1-2; possible D gene TRBD1, 5 bases. The V end was cut by 4 bases, the J end by 3 bases, with 9 bases between. The CDR3 is 13 amino acids. CDR1 SEHNR and CDR2 FQNEAQ come from the germline V gene (reference sequence). CDR3 in DNA: TGTGCCAGCAGCTCACAGGACTACTATGGCTACACCTTC. Protein: CASSSQDYYGYTF. The full variable domain, completed using reference TRBV7-9 and TRBJ1-2, is DTGVSQNPRHKITKRGQNVTFRCDPISEHNRLYWYRQTLGQGPEFLTYFQNEAQLEKSRLLSDRFSAERPKGSFSTLEIQRTEQGDSAMYLCASSSQDYYGYTFGSGTRLTVV.

Many counts were recorded for this clonotype. The genes are TRBV6-5 and TRBJ1-1; 8 bases match TRBD1. The trim removed 0 bases at V and 4 bases at J, leaving 4 bases unmatched. The germline V gene has CDR1 MNHEY and CDR2 SVGAGI. The CDR3 totals 15 residues. The CDR3 region is CASSYSNQGATEAFF. In DNA, the CDR3 is TGTGCCAGCAGTTACTCGAACCAGGGGGCCACTGAAGCTTTCTTT.

This clonotype was detected a few times. This chain links TRBV7-9 with TRBJ1-6; D is unclear. Between the trimmed V and J ends, which lost 10 bases and 7 bases, there was a span of 14 bases. The CDR3 extends over 13 amino acids. Looked up from germline, CDR1 is SEHNR and CDR2 is FQNEAQ (reference sequence). The CDR3 loop reads CATTKGVNSPLHF. In DNA, the CDR3 is TGTGCCACCACCAAGGGCGTAAATTCACCCCTCCACTTT.

The chain combines TRBV7-2 with TRBJ2-1, with 12 bases lining up with TRBD2. Germline CDR1 SGHTA, CDR2 FQGNSA. V trimming: 4 bases; J trimming: 7 bases; junction bases outside the gene matches: 2. The CDR3 has 14 residues. CDR3 sequence reads: CASSSSGGGNEQFF. The DNA for the CDR3 is TGTGCCAGCAGCTCTAGCGGGGGGGGGAATGAGCAGTTCTTC.

The rearrangement links TRBV28 to TRBJ1-2; maybe TRBD1 (6 bases). The CDR3 is made up of 11 amino acids. V was pared by 10 bases and J by 4 bases, with 10 bases between. CDR1 is MDHEN and CDR2 is SYDVKM in the germline V gene. Here the CDR3 reads CATGTIYGYTF. The CDR3 region has the DNA TGTGCCACTGGGACAATCTATGGCTACACCTTC.

At least ten counts were recorded for this clonotype. This chain joins TRBV19 and TRBJ2-7, with D perhaps given as TRBD1 or TRBD2 (6 bases each). V was cut by 3 bases and J by 3 bases, with 21 bases left in between. Germline assignment: CDR1 LNHDA and CDR2 SQIVND (reference sequence). The CDR3 is 17 amino acids. The CDR3 here is CASSIRGADTEVYEQYF. The CDR3 region has the DNA TGTGCCAGTAGTATTAGGGGGGCGGATACGGAGGTCTACGAGCAGTACTTC.

The genes are TRBV6-1 and TRBJ1-5; 9 bases are shared with TRBD1. The V gene end was trimmed by 6 bases and the J gene end by 0 bases; junction bases not matched to a gene: 12. The germline V gene encodes CDR1 MNHNS and CDR2 SASEGT. CDR3 size: 18 residues. CDR3 coding DNA: TGTGCCAGCAGAAGGACAGGGGCTGGGTTGGTTAGCAATCAGCCCCAGCATTTT. It translates to CASRRTGAGLVSNQPQHF.

The rearrangement links TRBV28 to TRBJ2-5; 7 bases align to TRBD2. This CDR3 region has 14 residues. Germline CDR1 and CDR2: MDHEN and SYDVKM. The V segment lost 1 base and the J segment 5 bases; nucleotides outside the gene matches: 4. The CDR3: CASSLSEGGETQYF. CDR3 nucleotide sequence: TGTGCCAGCAGTTTATCTGAGGGAGGGGAGACCCAGTACTTC. Filled out from reference TRBV28 and TRBJ2-5, the complete variable domain reads DVKVTQSSRYLVKRTGEKVFLECVQDMDHENMFWYRQDPGLGLRLIYFSYDVKMKEKGDIPEGYSVSREKKERFSLILESASTNQTSMYLCASSLSEGGETQYFGPGTRLLVL.

This clonotype was detected ten times or more. The CDR3 DNA sequence: TGTGCCAGCACCCCGGACAGATATAACACTGAAGCTTTCTTT. It specifies CASTPDRYNTEAFF. V is TRBV5-6 and J is TRBJ1-1, with D perhaps matching TRBD1 (6 bases). Germline V gene data show CDR1 as SGHDT and CDR2 as YYEEEE. The CDR3 loop spans 14 amino acids. V dropped 6 bases and J dropped 2 bases, with 14 bases sitting between them.

The chain couples TRBV6-1 to TRBJ1-4; TRBD1 agrees at 9 bases. The CDR3 is 16 amino acids. V was pared by 4 bases and J by 11 bases, with 14 bases of the junction left unmatched. Germline V gene lookup returns CDR1 MNHNS and CDR2 SASEGT. CDR3 amino acids: CASSAETGTGLGKLFF. CDR3 DNA sequence: TGTGCCAGCAGTGCTGAAACCGGGACAGGGCTAGGGAAACTGTTTTTT.

By share of the sample, this clonotype is medium-sized. The chain joins TRBV18 to TRBJ2-3, with a weak D call TRBD1 (6 bases). The V gene lost 3 bases and the J gene lost 3 bases, with 13 bases spanning the gap. Germline V lookup: CDR1 KGHSH, CDR2 LQKENI. This CDR3 has 15 amino acids. The CDR3 protein is CASSPLQGRTDTQYF. The CDR3 nucleotides are TGTGCCAGCTCACCCCTGCAGGGGAGAACAGATACGCAGTATTTT.

The V call is TRBV7-9, the J call TRBJ2-7; 10 bases align to TRBD1. The CDR3 loop spans 14 amino acids. Trimming took 6 bases from V and 6 from J; bases not matched to a gene: 8. Germline-derived CDR1 and CDR2 are SEHNR and FQNEAQ (reference sequence). CDR3 loop: CASSSRTGGLEQYF. In nucleotides, the CDR3 is TGTGCCAGCAGTTCACGGACAGGGGGGCTCGAGCAGTACTTC.

This clonotype has only a few counts. This chain connects TRBV20-1 to TRBJ1-5, with 9 nucleotides matching TRBD1. CDR3 length: 15 amino acids. The germline gives CDR1 DFQATT, CDR2 SNEGSKA (reference sequence). The V segment lost 6 bases and the J segment 4 bases; nucleotides outside the gene matches: 10. This CDR3 reads CSARTGGAENQPQHF. The DNA of the CDR3 is TGCAGTGCCAGAACAGGGGGCGCGGAGAATCAGCCCCAGCATTTT.

The V call is TRBV20-1, the J call TRBJ2-4; perhaps D is TRBD1 or TRBD2 (6 bases each). CDR1 is DFQATT and CDR2 is SNEGSKA in the germline V gene (reference sequence). The ends were cut back, 0 bases at V and 12 bases at J, with 12 bases in the middle. CDR3 length: 12 residues. The DNA of the CDR3 is TGCAGTGCTAGAGAACAGGGACTGAGTCAGTACTTC. As protein: CSAREQGLSQYF.

The chain employs TRBV5-4 and TRBJ2-7; 16 bases agree with TRBD2. Per the germline V gene, CDR1 is SGHNT and CDR2 is YYREEE (reference sequence). The CDR3 has 16 amino acids. The ends lost 2 bases at V and 2 bases at J; junction bases unmatched: 1. CDR3 in DNA: TGTGCCAGCAGCTTAGGGACTAGCGGGAGGGCCTACGAGCAGTACTTC. This translates into CASSLGTSGRAYEQYF. The whole variable domain, filled in from reference TRBV5-4 and TRBJ2-7, reads ETGVTQSPTHLIKTRGQQVTLRCSSQSGHNTVSWYQQALGQGPQFIFQYYREEENGRGNFPPRFSGLQFPNYSSELNVNALELDDSALYLCASSLGTSGRAYEQYFGPGTRLTVT.

This clonotype was picked up a small number of times. The genes are TRBV5-6 and TRBJ2-3; maybe TRBD2 (5 bases). CDR3 size: 15 residues. Trimming pared 5 bases from V and 0 bases from J, leaving 13 bases between. The V gene's germline CDR1 is SGHDT and CDR2 YYEEEE. CDR3 in amino acids: CASRALQRSTDTQYF. The CDR3 DNA is TGTGCCAGCAGGGCCCTTCAGCGGAGCACAGATACGCAGTATTTT.

This clonotype was detected many times. The rearrangement links TRBV19 to TRBJ1-6, with 10 bases fitting TRBD1. The junction had 4 bases not matched to a gene; V was cut back by 10 bases and J by 7 bases. Germline assignment: CDR1 LNHDA and CDR2 SQIVND (reference sequence). The CDR3 has 13 amino acids. The chain's CDR3 is CATQGQGNSPLHF. In nucleotides, the CDR3 is TGTGCCACCCAGGGACAGGGGAATTCACCCCTCCACTTT. The variable domain in full, with the rest retrieved from reference TRBV19 and TRBJ1-6, is DGGITQSPKYLFRKEGQNVTLSCEQNLNHDAMYWYRQDPGQGLRLIYYSQIVNDFQKGDIAEGYSVSREKKESFPLTVTSAQKNPTAFYLCATQGQGNSPLHFGNGTRLTVT.

This clonotype was recorded many times. The V call is TRBV29-1, the J call TRBJ2-7; no clear D. Germline CDR1 SQVTM, CDR2 ANQGSEA. This CDR3 is built from 11 residues. Trimming took 3 bases from V and 5 from J, leaving 8 bases between them. CDR3 sequence reads: CSVDKGNEQYF. CDR3 DNA sequence: TGCAGCGTTGATAAGGGTAACGAGCAGTACTTC.

In this sample, this clonotype turned up many times. V is TRBV6-1 and J is TRBJ1-5, with no clear D. This CDR3 comprises 15 residues. Trimming took off 2 bases at V and 2 bases at J, with 10 bases between the two ends. Germline V gives CDR1 MNHNS, CDR2 SASEGT. DNA for the CDR3: TGTGCCAGCAGTGAACCCGCTGGTGGCAATCAGCCCCAGCATTTT. Its translation: CASSEPAGGNQPQHF.

In its sample, this clonotype is medium-sized. The genes are TRBV27 and TRBJ2-1; 14 positions agree with TRBD2. The length of the CDR3 is 19 residues. The germline V gene encodes CDR1 MNHEY and CDR2 SMNVEV (reference sequence). Trimming removed 6 bases from V and 5 bases from J; junction bases left unmatched: 15. CDR3 nucleotide sequence: TGTGCCAGCAGAATCAAGGGGGGGACTAGCGGGAGTTCCGACAATGAGCAGTTCTTC. It codes for CASRIKGGTSGSSDNEQFF.

This clonotype was seen repeatedly, ten times or more. The rearrangement uses TRBV5-4 and TRBJ1-2; 12 positions agree with TRBD1. With 3 bases clipped from V and 3 bases from J, the junction kept 9 bases outside the gene matches. Germline V gene lookup returns CDR1 SGHNT and CDR2 YYREEE (reference sequence). The CDR3 has 17 residues. CDR3 nucleotides: TGTGCCAGCAGCTCTCGGTCCGGGACAGGGGGCGACTATGGCTACACCTTC. Translating it yields CASSSRSGTGGDYGYTF.